This T cell receptor (beta chain) was documented in a study of cytomegalovirus exposure and HLA in healthy donors. Notes on the study in general: In an earlier analysis, about 87% or about 30%: the productive usage of most TCR beta V segments. Researchers had no immune exposure information except CMV serostatus available.

The germline V gene has CDR1 GTSNPN and CDR2 SVGIG (reference sequence). This CDR3 spans 16 amino acids. V was clipped by 8 bases and J by 0 bases; unmatched bases: 8. PCR used 60 Vbeta primers and 13 Jbeta primers. The table came from immunoSEQ multiplex PCR; TCRdb's copy has only in-frame clones and leaves some out. The sample yields 150,000 to 200,000 clones, about 72% seen once. Comments on this clone: Its target is unknown.

The sequenced sample was PBMCs. The J gene is TRBJ2-6, the V gene TRBV30, with 9 bases fitting TRBD1. This clonotype was sampled from a girl between 5 and 17 years old in good health and CMV-seronegative. CDR3 protein: CALDRGSLSGANVLTF. In nucleotides, the CDR3 is TGTGCCCTCGACAGGGGGAGCCTCTCTGGGGCCAACGTCCTGACTTTC.